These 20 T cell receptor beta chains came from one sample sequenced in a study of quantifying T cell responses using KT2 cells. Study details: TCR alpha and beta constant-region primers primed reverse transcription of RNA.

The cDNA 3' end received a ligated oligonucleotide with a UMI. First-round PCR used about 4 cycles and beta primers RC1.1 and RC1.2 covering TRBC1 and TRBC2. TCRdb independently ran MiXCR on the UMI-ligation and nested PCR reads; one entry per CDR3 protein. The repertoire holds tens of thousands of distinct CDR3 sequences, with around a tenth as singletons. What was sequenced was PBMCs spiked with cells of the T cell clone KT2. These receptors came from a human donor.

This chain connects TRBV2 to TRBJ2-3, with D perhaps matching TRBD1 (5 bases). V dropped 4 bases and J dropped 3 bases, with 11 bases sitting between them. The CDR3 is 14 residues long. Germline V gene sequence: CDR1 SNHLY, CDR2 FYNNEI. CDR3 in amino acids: CASSVVRGTDTQYF. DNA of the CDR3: TGTGCCAGCAGTGTGGTAAGGGGAACAGATACGCAGTATTTT. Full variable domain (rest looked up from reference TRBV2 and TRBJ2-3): EPEVTQTPSHQVTQMGQEVILRCVPISNHLYFYWYRQILGQKVEFLVSFYNNEISEKSEIFDDQFSVERPDGSNFTLKIRSTKLEDSAMYFCASSVVRGTDTQYFGPGTRLTVL.

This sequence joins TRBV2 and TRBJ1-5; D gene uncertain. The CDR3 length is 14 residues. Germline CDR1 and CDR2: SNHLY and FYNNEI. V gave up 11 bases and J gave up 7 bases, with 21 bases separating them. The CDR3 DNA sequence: TGTGCCCGTAGCAAGGCCCCGGGATACCAGCCCCAGCATTTT. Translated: CARSKAPGYQPQHF.

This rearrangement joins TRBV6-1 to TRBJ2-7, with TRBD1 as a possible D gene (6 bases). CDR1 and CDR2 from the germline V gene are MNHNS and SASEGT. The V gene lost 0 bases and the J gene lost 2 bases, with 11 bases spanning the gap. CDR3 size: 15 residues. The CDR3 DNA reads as TGTGCCAGCAGTGAAGCCTGGACAGTTCCCTACGAGCAGTACTTC. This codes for CASSEAWTVPYEQYF.

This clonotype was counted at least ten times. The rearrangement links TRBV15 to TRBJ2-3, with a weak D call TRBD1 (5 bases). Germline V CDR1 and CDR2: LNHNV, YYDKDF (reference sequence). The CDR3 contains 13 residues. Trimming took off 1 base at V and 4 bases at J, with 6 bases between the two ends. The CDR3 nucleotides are TGTGCCACCAGCAGAGTCAGGGCAGATACGCAGTATTTT. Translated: CATSRVRADTQYF.

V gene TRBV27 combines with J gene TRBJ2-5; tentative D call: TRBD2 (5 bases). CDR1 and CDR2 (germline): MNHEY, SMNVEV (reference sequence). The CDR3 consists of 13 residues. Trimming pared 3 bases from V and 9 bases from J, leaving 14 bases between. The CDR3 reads CASSFKTTGAQYF. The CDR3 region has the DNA TGTGCCAGCAGTTTTAAGACTACCGGGGCCCAGTACTTC.

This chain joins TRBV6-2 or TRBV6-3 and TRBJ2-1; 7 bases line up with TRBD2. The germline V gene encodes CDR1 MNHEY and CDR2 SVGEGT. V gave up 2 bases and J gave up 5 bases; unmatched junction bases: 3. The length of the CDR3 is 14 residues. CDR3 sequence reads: CASSYLAANNEQFF. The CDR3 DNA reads TGTGCCAGCAGTTACCTAGCGGCGAACAATGAGCAGTTCTTC.

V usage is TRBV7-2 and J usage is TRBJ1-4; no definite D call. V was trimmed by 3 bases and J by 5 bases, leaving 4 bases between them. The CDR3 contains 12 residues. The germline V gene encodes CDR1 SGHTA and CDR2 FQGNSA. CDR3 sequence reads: CASSFSNEKLFF. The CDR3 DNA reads TGTGCCAGCAGCTTTTCCAATGAAAAACTGTTTTTT.

The CDR3 nucleotides are TGTGCCAGCAGTTCGGCGCGGGAGACCGGGGAGCTGTTTTTT. Translating it yields CASSSARETGELFF. V is TRBV6-2 or TRBV6-3 and J is TRBJ2-2; 7 bases line up with TRBD2. The V gene end was trimmed by 4 bases and the J gene end by 5 bases; junction bases not matched to a gene: 4. The CDR3 has 14 residues. Germline loops: CDR1 MNHEY, CDR2 SVGEGT.

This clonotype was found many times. The CDR3: CSVPGEGNSDTQYF. DNA of the CDR3: TGCAGTGTCCCAGGGGAAGGGAATTCAGATACGCAGTATTTT. This sequence joins TRBV20-1 and TRBJ2-3, with D possibly matching TRBD1 (6 bases). Deletions cut 7 bases from V and 4 bases from J, with 18 bases between. Germline V lookup: CDR1 DFQATT, CDR2 SNEGSKA (reference sequence). The CDR3 spans 14 residues.

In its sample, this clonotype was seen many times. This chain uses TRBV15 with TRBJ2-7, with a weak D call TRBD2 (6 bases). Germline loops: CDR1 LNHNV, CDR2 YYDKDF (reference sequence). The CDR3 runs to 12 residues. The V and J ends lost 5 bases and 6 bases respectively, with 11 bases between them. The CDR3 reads CATSSRGTEQYF. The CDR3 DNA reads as TGTGCCACCAGCTCCCGGGGGACCGAGCAGTACTTC. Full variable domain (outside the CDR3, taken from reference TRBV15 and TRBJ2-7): DAMVIQNPRYQVTQFGKPVTLSCSQTLNHNVMYWYQQKSSQAPKLLFHYYDKDFNNEADTPDNFQSRRPNTSFCFLDIRSPGLGDTAMYLCATSSRGTEQYFGPGTRLTVT.

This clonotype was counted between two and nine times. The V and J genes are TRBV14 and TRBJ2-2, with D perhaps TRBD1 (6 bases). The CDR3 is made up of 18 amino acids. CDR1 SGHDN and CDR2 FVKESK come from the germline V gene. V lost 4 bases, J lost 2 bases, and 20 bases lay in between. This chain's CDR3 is CASSLRTPGHGNTGELFF. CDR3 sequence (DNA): TGTGCCAGCAGCCTAAGAACACCGGGACACGGCAACACCGGGGAGCTGTTTTTT. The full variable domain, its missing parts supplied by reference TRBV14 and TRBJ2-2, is EAGVTQFPSHSVIEKGQTVTLRCDPISGHDNLYWYRRVMGKEIKFLLHFVKESKQDESGMPNNRFLAERTGGTYSTLKVQPAELEDSGVYFCASSLRTPGHGNTGELFFGEGSRLTVL.

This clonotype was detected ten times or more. CDR3 residues: CASSLAGQGNTEAFF. The CDR3 nucleotides read TGTGCCAGCAGCTTAGCTGGGCAGGGGAACACTGAAGCTTTCTTT. The J gene is TRBJ1-1, the V gene TRBV7-6; a weak D match, TRBD1 (5 bases). Per the germline V gene, CDR1 is SGHVS and CDR2 is FNYEAQ. V lost 0 bases and J 1 base, leaving 9 bases between the germline ends. The CDR3 is 15 amino acids.

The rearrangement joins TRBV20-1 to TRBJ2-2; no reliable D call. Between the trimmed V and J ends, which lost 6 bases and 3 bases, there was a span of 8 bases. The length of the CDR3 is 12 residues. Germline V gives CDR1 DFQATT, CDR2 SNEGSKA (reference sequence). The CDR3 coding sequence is TGCAGTGCCAGAAAGGACACCGGGGAGCTGTTTTTT. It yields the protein CSARKDTGELFF.

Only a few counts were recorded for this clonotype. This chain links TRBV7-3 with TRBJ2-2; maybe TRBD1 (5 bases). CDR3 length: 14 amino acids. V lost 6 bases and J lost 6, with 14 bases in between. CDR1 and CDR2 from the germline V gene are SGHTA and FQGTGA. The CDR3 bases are TGTGCCAGCAGGGACAATTTGGGTCCCGGGGAGCTGTTTTTT. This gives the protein CASRDNLGPGELFF.

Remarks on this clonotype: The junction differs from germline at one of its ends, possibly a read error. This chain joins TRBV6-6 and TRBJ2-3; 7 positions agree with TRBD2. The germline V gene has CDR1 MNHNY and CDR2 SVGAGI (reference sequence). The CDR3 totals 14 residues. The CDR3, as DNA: TGTGTCAGCAGTTTGACGGGAGGCTCAGATACGCAGTATTTT. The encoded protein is CVSSLTGGSDTQYF.

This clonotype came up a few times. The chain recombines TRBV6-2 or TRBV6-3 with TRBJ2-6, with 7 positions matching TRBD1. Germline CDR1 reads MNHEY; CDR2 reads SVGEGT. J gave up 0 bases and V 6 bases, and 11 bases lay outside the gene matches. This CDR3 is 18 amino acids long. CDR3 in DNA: TGTGCCAGCAGAGCCCCCGGACAGGCCCGCTCTGGGGCCAACGTCCTGACTTTC. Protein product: CASRAPGQARSGANVLTF.

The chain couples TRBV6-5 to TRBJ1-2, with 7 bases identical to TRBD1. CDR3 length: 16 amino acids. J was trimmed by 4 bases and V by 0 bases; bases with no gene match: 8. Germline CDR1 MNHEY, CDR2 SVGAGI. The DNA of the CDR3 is TGTGCCAGCAGTTACTCTCCAGGGGGGGAACTCTATGGCTACACCTTC. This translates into CASSYSPGGELYGYTF.

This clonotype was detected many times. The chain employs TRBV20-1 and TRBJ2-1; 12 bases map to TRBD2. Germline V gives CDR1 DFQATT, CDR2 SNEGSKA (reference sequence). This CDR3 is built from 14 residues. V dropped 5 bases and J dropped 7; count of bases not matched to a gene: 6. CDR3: CSAPSGRAPNEQFF. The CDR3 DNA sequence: TGCAGTGCTCCTAGCGGGAGGGCCCCTAATGAGCAGTTCTTC.

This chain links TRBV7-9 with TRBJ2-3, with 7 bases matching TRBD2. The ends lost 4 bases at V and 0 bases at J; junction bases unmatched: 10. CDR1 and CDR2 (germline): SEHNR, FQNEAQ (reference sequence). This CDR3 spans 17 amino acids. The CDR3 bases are TGTGCCAGCAGCTCCCAAACCCTGCGGGAGAGCACAGATACGCAGTATTTT. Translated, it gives CASSSQTLRESTDTQYF.

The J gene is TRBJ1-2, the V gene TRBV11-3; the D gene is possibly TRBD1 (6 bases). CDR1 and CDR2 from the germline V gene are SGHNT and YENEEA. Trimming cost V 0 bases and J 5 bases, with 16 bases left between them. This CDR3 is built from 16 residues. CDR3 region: CASSLETGRYLYGYTF. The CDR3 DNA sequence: TGTGCCAGCAGCTTAGAAACAGGGCGTTACTTGTATGGCTACACCTTC.